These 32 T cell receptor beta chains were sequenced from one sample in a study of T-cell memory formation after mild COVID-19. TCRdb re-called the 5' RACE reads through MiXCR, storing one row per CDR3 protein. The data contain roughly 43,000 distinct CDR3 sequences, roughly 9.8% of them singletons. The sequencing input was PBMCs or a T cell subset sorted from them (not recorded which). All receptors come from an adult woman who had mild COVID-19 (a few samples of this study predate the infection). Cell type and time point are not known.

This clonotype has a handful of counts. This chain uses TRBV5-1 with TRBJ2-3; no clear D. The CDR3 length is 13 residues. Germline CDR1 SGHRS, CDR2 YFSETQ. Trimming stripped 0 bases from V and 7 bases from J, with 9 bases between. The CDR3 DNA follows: TGCGCCAGCAGCTTGGAAGGACCCAATACGCAGTATTTT. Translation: CASSLEGPNTQYF.

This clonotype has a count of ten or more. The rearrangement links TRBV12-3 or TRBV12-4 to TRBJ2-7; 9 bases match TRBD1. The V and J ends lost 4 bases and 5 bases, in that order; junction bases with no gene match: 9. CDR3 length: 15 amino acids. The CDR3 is CASSSWTGEMNEQYF. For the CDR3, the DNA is TGTGCCAGCAGTTCTTGGACAGGGGAAATGAACGAGCAGTACTTC.

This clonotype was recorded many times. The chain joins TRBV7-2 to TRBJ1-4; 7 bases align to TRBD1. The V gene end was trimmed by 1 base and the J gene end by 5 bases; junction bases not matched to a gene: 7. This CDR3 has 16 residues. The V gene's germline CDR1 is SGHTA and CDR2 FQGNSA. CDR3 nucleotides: TGTGCCAGCAGCTTAGTTGGAGGGGGCATGAATGAAAAACTGTTTTTT. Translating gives CASSLVGGGMNEKLFF.

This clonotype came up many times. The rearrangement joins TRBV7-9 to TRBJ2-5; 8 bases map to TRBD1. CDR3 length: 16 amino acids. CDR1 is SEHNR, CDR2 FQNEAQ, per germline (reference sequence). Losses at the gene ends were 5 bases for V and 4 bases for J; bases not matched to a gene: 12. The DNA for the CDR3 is TGTGCCAGCAGCCAGAGACAGGGGAATCCCCGAGAGACCCAGTACTTC. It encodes CASSQRQGNPRETQYF.

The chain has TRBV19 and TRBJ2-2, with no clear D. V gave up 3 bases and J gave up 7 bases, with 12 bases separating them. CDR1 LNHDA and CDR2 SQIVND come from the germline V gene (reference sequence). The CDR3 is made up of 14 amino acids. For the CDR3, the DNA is TGTGCCAGTAGTATCTCCAGGACGGGCGGGGAGCTGTTTTTT. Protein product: CASSISRTGGELFF.

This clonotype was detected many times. The DNA for the CDR3 is TGCAGCGTTGAAAAGCGTAACTTACAAGAGACCCAGTACTTC. Its translation is CSVEKRNLQETQYF. This sequence joins TRBV29-1 and TRBJ2-5; D is uncertain. From germline, CDR1 is SQVTM and CDR2 ANQGSEA. The length of the CDR3 is 14 residues. V shed 2 bases and J shed 2 bases, with 12 bases lying between them.

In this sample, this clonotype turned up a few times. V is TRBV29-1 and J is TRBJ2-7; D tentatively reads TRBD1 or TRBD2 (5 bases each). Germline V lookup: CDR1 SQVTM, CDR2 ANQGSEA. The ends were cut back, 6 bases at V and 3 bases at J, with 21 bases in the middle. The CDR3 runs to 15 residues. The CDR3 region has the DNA TGCAGCGTACAAGGGGAGCCCAAGGAAATCTACGAGCAGTACTTC. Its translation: CSVQGEPKEIYEQYF.

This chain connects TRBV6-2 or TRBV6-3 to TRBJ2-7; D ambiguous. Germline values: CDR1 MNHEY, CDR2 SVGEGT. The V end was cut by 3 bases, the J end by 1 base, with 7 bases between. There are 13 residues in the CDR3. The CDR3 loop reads CASSYYSSYEQYF. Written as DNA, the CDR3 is TGTGCCAGCAGTTATTACAGTTCCTACGAGCAGTACTTC.

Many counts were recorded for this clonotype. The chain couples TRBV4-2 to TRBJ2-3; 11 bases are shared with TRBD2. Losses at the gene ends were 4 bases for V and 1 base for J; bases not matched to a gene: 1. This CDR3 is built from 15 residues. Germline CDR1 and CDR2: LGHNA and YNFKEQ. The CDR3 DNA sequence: TGTGCCAGCAGCCTGACTAGCGGGGGCACAGATACGCAGTATTTT. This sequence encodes CASSLTSGGTDTQYF.

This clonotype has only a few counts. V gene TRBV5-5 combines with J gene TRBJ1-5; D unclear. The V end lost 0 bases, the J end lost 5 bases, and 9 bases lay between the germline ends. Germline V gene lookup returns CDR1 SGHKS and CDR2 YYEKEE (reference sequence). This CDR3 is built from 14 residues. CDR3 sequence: CASSLARADQPQHF. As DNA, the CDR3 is TGTGCCAGCAGCTTGGCCCGGGCGGATCAGCCCCAGCATTTT.

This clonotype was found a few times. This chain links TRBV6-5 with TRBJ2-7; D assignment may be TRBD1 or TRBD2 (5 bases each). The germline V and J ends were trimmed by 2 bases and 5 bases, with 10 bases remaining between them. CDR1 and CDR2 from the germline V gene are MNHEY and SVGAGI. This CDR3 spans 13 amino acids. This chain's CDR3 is CASSYVGADEQYF. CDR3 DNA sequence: TGTGCCAGCAGTTACGTCGGGGCGGACGAGCAGTACTTC.

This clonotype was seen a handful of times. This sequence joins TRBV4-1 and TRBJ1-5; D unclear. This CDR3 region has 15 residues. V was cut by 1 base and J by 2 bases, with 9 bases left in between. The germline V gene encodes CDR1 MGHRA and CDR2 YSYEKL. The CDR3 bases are TGCGCCAGCAGCCAAGGTCGGCAGGGCAATCAGCCCCAGCATTTT. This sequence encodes CASSQGRQGNQPQHF.

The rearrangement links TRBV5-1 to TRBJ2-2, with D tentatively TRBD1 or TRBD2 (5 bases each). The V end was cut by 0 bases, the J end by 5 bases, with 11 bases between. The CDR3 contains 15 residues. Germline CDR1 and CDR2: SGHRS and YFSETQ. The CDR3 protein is CASSLGDLRTGELFF. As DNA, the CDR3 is TGCGCCAGCAGCTTGGGGGACCTTAGGACCGGGGAGCTGTTTTTT.

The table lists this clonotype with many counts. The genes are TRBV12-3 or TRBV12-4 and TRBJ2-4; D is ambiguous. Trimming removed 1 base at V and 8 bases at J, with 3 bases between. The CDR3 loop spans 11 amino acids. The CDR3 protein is CASSLGDIQYF. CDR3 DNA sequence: TGTGCCAGCAGTTTAGGCGACATTCAGTACTTC.

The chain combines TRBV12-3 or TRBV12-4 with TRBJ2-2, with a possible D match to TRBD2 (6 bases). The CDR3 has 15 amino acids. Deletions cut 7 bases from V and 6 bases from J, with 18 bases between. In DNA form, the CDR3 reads TGTGCCAGCACTTCCGAGGGAGGTTTGGCCGGGGAGCTGTTTTTT. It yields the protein CASTSEGGLAGELFF.

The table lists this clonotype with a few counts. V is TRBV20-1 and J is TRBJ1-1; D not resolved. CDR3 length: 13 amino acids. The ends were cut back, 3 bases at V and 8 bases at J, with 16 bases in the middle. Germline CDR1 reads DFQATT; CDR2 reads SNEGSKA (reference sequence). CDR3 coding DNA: TGCAGTGCTAGGGGTGGAGTGAAGGGCGAAGCTTTCTTT. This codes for CSARGGVKGEAFF.

The CDR3 is CSVEGTSIFGANVLTF. In DNA, the CDR3 is TGCAGCGTTGAGGGGACATCAATCTTTGGGGCCAACGTCCTGACTTTC. V is TRBV29-1 and J is TRBJ2-6, with D perhaps TRBD1 (6 bases). This CDR3 is built from 16 residues. The germline V and J ends were trimmed by 3 bases and 3 bases, with 15 bases remaining between them. From germline, CDR1 is SQVTM and CDR2 ANQGSEA. The full variable domain, completed using reference TRBV29-1 and TRBJ2-6, is SAVISQKPSRDICQRGTSLTIQCQVDSQVTMMFWYRQQPGQSLTLIATANQGSEATYESGFVIDKFPISRPNLTFSTLTVSNMSPEDSSIYLCSVEGTSIFGANVLTFGAGSRLTVL.

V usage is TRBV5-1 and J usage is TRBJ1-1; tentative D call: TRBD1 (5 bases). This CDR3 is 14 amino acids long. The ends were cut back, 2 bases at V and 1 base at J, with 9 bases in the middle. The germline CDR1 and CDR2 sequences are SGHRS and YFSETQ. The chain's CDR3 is CASSLAGTNTEAFF. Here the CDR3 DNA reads TGCGCCAGCAGCTTAGCAGGGACGAACACTGAAGCTTTCTTT.

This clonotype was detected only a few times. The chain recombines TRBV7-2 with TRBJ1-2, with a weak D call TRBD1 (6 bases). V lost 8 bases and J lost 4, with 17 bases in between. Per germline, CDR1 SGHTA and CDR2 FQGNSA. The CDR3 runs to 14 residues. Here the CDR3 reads CASPGAGDPYGYTF. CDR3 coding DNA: TGTGCCAGCCCTGGGGCAGGGGACCCCTATGGCTACACCTTC.

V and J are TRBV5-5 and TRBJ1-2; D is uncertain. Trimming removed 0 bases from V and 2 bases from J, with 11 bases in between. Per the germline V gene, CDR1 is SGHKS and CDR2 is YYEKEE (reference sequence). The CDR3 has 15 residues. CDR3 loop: CASSLAAQPNYGYTF. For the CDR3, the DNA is TGTGCCAGCAGCTTGGCCGCTCAACCAAACTATGGCTACACCTTC.

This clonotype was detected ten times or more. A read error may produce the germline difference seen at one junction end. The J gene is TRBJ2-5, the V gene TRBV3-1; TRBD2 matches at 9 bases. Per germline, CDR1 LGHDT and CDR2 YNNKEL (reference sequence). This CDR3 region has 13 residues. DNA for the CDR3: TGTGCCAGCAGCCAAGGGGGGTCCGGGACTAGCCTGTTC. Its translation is CASSQGGSGTSLF.

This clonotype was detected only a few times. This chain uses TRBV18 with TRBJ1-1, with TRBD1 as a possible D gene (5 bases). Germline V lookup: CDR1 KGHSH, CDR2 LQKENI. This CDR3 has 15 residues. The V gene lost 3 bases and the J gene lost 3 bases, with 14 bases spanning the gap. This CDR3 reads CASSPSRVGDTEAFF. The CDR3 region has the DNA TGTGCCAGCTCACCCTCGCGGGTAGGGGACACTGAAGCTTTCTTT.

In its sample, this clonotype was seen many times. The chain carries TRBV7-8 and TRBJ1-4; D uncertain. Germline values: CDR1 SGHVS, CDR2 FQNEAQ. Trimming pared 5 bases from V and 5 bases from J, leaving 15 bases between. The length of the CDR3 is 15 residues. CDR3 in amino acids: CASSPHLIGNEKLFF. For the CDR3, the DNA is TGTGCCAGCAGCCCCCACCTCATCGGGAATGAAAAACTGTTTTTT.

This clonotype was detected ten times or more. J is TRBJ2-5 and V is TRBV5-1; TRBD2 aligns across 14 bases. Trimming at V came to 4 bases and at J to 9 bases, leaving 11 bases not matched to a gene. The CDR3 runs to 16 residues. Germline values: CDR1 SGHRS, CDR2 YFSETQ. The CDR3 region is CASSPQGLAGDKAQYF. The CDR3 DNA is TGCGCCAGCAGCCCTCAGGGACTAGCGGGAGATAAGGCCCAGTACTTC.

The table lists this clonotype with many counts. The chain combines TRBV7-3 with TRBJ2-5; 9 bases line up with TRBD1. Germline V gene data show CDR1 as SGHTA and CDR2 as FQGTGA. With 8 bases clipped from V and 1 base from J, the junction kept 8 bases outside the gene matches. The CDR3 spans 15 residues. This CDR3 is CASCETGGSQETQYF. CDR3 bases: TGTGCCAGCTGCGAGACAGGGGGATCCCAAGAGACCCAGTACTTC.

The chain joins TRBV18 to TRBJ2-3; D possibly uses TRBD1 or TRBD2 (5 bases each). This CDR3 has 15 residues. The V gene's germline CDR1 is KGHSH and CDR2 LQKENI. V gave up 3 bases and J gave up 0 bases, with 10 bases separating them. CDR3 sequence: CASSPTGRSTDTQYF. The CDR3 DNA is TGTGCCAGCTCACCTACGGGACGAAGCACAGATACGCAGTATTTT. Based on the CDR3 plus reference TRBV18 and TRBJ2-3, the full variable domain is NAGVMQNPRHLVRRRGQEARLRCSPMKGHSHVYWYRQLPEEGLKFMVYLQKENIIDESGMPKERFSAEFPKEGPSILRIQQVVRGDSAAYFCASSPTGRSTDTQYFGPGTRLTVL.

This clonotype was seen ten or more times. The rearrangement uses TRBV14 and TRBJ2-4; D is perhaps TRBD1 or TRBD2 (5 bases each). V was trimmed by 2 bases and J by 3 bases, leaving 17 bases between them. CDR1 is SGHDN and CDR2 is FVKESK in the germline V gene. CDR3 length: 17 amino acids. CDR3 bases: TGTGCCAGCAGCCAACACCGGGGCTCGCGTGGCAAAAACATTCAGTACTTC. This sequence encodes CASSQHRGSRGKNIQYF.

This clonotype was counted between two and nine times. The CDR3 coding sequence is TGTGCCAGTAATCAGGGACTAGCGTCTTACAATGAGCAGTTCTTC. As protein: CASNQGLASYNEQFF. The V and J genes are TRBV19 and TRBJ2-1; 10 bases agree with TRBD2. The CDR3 is made up of 15 amino acids. V shed 7 bases and J 4 bases; nucleotides not matched to a gene: 7. The germline CDR1 and CDR2 sequences are LNHDA and SQIVND (reference sequence).

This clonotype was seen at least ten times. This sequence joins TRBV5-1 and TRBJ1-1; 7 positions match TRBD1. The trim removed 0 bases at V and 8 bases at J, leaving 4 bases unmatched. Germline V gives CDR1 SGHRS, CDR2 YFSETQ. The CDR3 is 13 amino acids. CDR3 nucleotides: TGCGCCAGCAGCTTGGGACGGGACAGCGAAGCTTTCTTT. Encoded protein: CASSLGRDSEAFF.

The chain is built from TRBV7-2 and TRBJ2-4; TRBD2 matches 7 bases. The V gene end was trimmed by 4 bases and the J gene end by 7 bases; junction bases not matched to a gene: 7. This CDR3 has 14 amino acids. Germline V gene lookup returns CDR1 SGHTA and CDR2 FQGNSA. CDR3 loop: CASSSQVGGNIQYF. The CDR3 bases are TGTGCCAGCAGCTCCCAGGTGGGAGGGAACATTCAGTACTTC.

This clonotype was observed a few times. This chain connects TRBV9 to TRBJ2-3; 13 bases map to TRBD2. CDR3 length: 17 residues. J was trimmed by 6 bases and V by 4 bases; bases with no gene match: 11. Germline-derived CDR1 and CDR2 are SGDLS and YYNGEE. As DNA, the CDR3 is TGTGCCAGCAGCCCACGGGGACTAGCGGGGCCCCCGGATACGCAGTATTTT. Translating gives CASSPRGLAGPPDTQYF.

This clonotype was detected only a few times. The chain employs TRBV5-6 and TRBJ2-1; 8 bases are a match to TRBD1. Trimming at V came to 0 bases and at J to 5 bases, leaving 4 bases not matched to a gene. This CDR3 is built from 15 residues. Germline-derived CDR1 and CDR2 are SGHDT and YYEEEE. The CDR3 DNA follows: TGTGCCAGCAGCTTGGCAGGGGGCACAGACAATGAGCAGTTCTTC. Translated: CASSLAGGTDNEQFF.